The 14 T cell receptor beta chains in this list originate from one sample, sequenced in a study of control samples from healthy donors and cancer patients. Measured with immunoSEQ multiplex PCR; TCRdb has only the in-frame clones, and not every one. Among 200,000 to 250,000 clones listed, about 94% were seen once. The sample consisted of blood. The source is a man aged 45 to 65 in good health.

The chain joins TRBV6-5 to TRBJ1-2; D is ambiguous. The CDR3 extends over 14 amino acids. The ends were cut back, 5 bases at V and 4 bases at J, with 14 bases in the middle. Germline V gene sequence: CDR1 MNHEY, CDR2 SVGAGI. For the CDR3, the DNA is TGTGCCAGCAGTCTCGGTCAGAAGGGCTATGGCTACACCTTC. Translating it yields CASSLGQKGYGYTF.

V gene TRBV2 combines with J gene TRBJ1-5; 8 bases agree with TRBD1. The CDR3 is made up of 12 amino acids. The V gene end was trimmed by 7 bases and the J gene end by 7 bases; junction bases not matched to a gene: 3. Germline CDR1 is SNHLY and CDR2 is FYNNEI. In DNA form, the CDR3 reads TGTGCCAGCACTGGGACAGGCCAGCCCCAGCATTTT. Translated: CASTGTGQPQHF.

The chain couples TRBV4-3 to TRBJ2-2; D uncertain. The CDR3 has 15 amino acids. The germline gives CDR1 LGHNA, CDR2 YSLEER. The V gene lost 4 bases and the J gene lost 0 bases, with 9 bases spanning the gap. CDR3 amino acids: CASSRDSPNTGELFF. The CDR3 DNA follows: TGCGCCAGCAGCCGAGATTCGCCGAACACCGGGGAGCTGTTTTTT.

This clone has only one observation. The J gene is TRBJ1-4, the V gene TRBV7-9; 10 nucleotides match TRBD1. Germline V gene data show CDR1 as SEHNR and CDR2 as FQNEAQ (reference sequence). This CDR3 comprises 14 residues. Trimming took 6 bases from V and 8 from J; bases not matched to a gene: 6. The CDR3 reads CASSSGTGVEKLFF. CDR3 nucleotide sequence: TGTGCCAGCAGTTCGGGGACAGGGGTAGAAAAACTGTTTTTT.

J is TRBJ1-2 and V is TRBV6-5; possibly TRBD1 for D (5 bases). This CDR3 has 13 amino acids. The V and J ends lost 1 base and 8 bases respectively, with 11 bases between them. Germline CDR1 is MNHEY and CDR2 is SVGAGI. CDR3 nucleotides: TGTGCCAGCAGTTACTTGGGCACAGGAGGCTACACCTTC. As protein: CASSYLGTGGYTF.

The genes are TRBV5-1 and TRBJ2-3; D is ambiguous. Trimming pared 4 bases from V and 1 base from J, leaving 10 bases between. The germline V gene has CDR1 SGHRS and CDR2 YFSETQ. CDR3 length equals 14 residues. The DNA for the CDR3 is TGCGCCAGCAGCGTTAGCCCAGGCACAGATACGCAGTATTTT. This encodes CASSVSPGTDTQYF.

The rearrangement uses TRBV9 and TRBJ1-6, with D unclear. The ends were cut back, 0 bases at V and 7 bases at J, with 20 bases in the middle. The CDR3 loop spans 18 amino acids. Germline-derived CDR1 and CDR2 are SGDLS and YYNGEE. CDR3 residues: CASSVGLSFKKDNSPLHF. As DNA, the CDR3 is TGTGCCAGCAGCGTAGGACTTAGCTTCAAAAAGGACAATTCACCCCTCCACTTT.

CDR3 DNA sequence: TGCGCCAGCAGCTTGGGGGCAGGGGGCGAAGTACTTCGGGGCTACACCTTC. It specifies CASSLGAGGEVLRGYTF. The chain carries TRBV5-1 and TRBJ1-2, with 8 bases that match TRBD1. With V trimmed by 0 bases and J by 8 bases, 15 bases remained unmatched. Germline CDR1 is SGHRS and CDR2 is YFSETQ. This CDR3 region has 17 residues.

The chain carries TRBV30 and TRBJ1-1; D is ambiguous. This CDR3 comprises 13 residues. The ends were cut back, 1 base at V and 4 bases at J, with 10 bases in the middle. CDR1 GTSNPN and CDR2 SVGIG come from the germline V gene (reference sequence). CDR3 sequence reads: CAWSAGSGTEAFF. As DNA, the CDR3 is TGTGCCTGGAGTGCTGGGTCAGGCACTGAAGCTTTCTTT.

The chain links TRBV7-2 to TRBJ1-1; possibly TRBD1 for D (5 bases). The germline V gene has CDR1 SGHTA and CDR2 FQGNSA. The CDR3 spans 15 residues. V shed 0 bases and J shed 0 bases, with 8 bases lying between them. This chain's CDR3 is CASSLAGVMNTEAFF. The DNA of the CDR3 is TGTGCCAGCAGCTTAGCGGGGGTAATGAACACTGAAGCTTTCTTT.

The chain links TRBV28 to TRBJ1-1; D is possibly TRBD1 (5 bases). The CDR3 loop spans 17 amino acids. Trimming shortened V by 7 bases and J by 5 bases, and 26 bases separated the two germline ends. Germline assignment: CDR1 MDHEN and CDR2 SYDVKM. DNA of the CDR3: TGTGCCAGCACCCTGGGGGTTGGCCGGGGCGCCGGGACTGAAGCTTTCTTT. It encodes CASTLGVGRGAGTEAFF.

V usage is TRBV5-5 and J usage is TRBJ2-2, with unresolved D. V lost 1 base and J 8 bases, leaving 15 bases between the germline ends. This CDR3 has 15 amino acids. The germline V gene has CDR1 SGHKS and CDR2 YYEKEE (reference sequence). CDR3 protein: CASSLWTWANGELFF. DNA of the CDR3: TGTGCCAGCAGCTTGTGGACGTGGGCCAATGGGGAGCTGTTTTTT.

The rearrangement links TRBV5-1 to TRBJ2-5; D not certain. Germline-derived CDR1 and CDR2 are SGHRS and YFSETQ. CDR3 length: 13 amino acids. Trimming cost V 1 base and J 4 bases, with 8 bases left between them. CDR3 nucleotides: TGCGCCAGCAGCTTGCTGTTAGTAGAGACCCAGTACTTC. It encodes CASSLLLVETQYF.

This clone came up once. DNA of the CDR3: TGTGCCAGCAGCTTACAGGGCTTATACAATGAGCAGTTCTTC. Its protein product is CASSLQGLYNEQFF. V and J are TRBV6-5 and TRBJ2-1, with D possibly being TRBD1 (6 bases). V was cut by 6 bases and J by 4 bases, with 13 bases left in between. This CDR3 is built from 14 residues. CDR1 and CDR2 from the germline V gene are MNHEY and SVGAGI.